This T cell receptor beta chain was identified during a study of control samples from healthy donors and cancer patients. Repertoires were generated with immunoSEQ multiplex PCR, while TCRdb's copy carries only in-frame clones and drops some. This table has over 85,000 clones, over 90% appearing once. V was trimmed by 4 bases and J by 2 bases, leaving 12 bases between them. Germline V gene data show CDR1 as SGHDT and CDR2 as YYEEEE. The length of the CDR3 is 14 residues. The specimen was blood. The chain joins TRBV5-6 to TRBJ1-2; D gene ambiguous. This TCR came from a woman aged 30 to 39 in good health. The CDR3 here is CASSKRTSNYGYTF. In DNA form, the CDR3 reads TGTGCCAGCAGCAAAAGGACTAGCAACTATGGCTACACCTTC.